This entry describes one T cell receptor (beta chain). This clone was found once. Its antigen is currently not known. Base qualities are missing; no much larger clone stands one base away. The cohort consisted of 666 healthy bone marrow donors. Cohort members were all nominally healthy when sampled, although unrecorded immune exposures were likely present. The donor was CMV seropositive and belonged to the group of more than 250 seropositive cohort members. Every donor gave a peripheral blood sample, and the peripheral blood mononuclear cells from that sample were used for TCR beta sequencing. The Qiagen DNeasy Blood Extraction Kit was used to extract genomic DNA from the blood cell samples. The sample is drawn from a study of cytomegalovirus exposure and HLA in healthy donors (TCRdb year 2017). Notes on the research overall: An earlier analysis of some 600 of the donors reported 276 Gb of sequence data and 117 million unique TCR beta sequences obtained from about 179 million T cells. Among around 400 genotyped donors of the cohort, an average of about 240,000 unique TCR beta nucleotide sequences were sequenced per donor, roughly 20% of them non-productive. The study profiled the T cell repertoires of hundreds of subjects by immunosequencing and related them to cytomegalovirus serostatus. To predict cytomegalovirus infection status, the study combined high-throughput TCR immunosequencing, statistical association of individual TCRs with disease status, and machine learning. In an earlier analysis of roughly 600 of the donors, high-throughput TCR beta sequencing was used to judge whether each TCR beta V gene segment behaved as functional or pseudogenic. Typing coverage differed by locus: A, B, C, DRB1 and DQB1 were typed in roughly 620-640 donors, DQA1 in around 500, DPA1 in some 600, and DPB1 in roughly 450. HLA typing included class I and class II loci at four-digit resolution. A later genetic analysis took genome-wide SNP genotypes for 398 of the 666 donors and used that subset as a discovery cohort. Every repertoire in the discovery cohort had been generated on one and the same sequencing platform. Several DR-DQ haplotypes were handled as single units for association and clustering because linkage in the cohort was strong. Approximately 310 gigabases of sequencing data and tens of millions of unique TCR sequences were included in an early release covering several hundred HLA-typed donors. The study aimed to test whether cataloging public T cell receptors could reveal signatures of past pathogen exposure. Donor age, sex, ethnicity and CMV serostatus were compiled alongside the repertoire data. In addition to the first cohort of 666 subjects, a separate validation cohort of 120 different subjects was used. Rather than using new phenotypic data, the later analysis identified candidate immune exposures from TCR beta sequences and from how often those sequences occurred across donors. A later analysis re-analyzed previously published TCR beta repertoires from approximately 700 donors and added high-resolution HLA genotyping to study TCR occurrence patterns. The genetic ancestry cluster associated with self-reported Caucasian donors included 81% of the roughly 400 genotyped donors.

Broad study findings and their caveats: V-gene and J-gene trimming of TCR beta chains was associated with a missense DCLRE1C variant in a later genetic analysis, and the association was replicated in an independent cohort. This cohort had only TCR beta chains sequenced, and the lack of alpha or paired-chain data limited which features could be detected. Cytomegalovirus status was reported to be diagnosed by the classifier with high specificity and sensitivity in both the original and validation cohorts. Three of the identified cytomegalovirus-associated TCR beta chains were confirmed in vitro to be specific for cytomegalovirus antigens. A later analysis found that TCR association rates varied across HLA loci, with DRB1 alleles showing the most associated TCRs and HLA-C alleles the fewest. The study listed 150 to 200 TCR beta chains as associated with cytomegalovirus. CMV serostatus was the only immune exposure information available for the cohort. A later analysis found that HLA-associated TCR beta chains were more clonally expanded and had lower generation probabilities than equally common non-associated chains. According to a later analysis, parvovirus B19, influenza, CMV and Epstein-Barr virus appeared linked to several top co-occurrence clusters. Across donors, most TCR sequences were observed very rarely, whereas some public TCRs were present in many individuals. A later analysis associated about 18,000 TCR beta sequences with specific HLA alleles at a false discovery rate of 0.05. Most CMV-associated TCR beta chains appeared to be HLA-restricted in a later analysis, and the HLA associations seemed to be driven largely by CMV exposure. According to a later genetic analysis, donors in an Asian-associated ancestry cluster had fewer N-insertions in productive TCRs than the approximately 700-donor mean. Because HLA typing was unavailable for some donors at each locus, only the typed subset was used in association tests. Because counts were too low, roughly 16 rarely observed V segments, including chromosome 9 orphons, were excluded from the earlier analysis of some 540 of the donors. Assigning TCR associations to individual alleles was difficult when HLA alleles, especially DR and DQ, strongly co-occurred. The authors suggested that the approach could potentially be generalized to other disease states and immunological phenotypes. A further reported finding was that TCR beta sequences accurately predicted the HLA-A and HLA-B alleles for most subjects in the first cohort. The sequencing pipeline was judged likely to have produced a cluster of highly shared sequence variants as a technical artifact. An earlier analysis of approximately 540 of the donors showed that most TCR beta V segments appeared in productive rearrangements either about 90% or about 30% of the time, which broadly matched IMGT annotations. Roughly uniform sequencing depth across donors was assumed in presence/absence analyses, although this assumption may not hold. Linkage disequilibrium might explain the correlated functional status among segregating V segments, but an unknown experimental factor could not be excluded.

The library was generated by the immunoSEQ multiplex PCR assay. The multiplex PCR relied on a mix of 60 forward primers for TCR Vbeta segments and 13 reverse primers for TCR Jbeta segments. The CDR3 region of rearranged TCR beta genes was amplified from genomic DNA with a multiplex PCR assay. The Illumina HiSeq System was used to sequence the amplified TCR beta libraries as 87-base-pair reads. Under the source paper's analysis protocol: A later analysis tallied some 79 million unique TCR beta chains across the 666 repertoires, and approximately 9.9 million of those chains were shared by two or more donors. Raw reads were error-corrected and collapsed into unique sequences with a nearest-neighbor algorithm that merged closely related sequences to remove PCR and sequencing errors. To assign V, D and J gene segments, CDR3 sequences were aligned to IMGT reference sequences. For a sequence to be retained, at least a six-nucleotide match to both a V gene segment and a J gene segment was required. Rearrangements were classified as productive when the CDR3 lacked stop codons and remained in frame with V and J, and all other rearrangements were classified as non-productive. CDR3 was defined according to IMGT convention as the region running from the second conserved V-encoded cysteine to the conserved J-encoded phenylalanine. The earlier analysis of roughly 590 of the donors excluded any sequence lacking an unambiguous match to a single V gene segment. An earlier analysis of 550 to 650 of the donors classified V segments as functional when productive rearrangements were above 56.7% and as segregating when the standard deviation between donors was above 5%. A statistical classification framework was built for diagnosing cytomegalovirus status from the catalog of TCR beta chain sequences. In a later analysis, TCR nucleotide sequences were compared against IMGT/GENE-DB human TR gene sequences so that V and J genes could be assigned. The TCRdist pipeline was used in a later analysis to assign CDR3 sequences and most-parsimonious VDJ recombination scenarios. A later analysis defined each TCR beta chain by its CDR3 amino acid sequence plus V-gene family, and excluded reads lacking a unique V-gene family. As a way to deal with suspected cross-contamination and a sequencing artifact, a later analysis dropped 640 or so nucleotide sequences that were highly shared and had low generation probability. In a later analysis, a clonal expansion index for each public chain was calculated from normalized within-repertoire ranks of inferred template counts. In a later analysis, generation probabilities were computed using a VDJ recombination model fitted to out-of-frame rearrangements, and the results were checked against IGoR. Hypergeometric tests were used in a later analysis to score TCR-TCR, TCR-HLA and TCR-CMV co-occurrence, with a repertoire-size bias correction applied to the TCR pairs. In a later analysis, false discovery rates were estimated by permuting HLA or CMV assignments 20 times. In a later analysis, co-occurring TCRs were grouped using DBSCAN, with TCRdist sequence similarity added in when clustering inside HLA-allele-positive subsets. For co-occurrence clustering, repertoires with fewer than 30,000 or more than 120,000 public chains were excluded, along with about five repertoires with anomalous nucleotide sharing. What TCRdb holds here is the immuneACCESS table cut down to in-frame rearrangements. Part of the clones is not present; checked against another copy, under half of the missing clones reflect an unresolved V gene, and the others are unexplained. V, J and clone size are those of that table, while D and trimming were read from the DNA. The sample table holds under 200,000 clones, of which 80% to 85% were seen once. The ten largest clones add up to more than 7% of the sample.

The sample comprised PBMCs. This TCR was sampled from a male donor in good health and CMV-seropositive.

CDR3 sequence: CASSPPLGQGFDTQYF. The sequence in DNA is TGTGCCAGCTCACCACCATTAGGACAGGGGTTCGATACGCAGTATTTT. This chain is built from TRBV18 and TRBJ2-3, and 9 junctional nucleotides match TRBD1. Including the terminal cysteine and phenylalanine, the CDR3 comprises 16 residues. Kept here is only the CDR3 DNA, which spans 48 bases and is read in frame from base 1. Trimmed from V: 0 bases; trimmed from J: 6 bases; junction bases lacking a gene match: 7. Reading the germline V gene gives CDR1 KGHSH and CDR2 LQKENI.